This TCR beta chain appears in the sequencing data of a study of T cell responses to AZD1222 COVID-19 vaccine. Points from the study as a whole: Spike-wide vaccine-associated CD4 TCRs dominated at 160-218 and 743-854. In a largely white British group with more females than males, clonal diversity was possibly underestimated.

CDR3 length: 16 residues. The V gene's germline CDR1 is SGHTA and CDR2 FQGNSA. The germline V and J ends were trimmed by 5 bases and 4 bases, with 20 bases remaining between them. Doses given second, at about 4 or about 12 weeks, were pooled. The assay was immunoSEQ multiplex PCR, and TCRdb's table has in-frame clones only and misses some. The sample has 150,000 or so clones, roughly 90% seen once; the top ten hold 1.5%. Comment on this clone: No antigen is known for it.

This chain links TRBV7-2 with TRBJ1-2; unclear D gene. The sample consisted of peripheral blood, taken 28 days after the second AZD1222 dose. This receptor was taken from an adult who received the AZD1222 COVID-19 vaccine. The CDR3 DNA follows: TGTGCCAGCAGCCTCGTTTCCTCAGGCCCTCTCTATGGCTACACCTTC. Encoded protein: CASSLVSSGPLYGYTF.